The clone carrying this TCR delta chain was observed a handful of times. Its antigen is not identified. The sample is drawn from a study of Vδ1+ human thymocytes. The template was reverse-transcribed extracted RNA. Multiplex PCR used pooled V-gene forward primers and a constant-region reverse primer to amplify CDR3s. TCRdb re-called the multiplex PCR reads through CATT. The table shows under 85,000 delta-chain clones, with approximately 30% occurring only once. Germline V gene sequence: CDR1 TSWWSYY, CDR2 QGS. The CDR3 has 18 amino acids. V gave up 9 bases and J gave up 0 bases; unmatched junction bases: 15. Study results and caveats: Bulk data may be misread because of unexpected Vdelta2 sequences. In the thymus, TRG and TRD repertoires looked highly polyclonal with Gaussian CDR3 lengths.

This TCR was recovered from a boy under three years old who had congenital heart surgery. Sequenced: Vdelta1+ gamma-delta thymocytes from the thymus. Indicated subset: FACS-sorted CD3+ TCRalphabeta- TCRVdelta1+ TCRVdelta2- thymocytes. The gene calls are TRDV1 and TRDJ1; 11 nucleotides agree with TRDD3. As DNA, the CDR3 is TGTGCTCTCCTCATTACATTGGGGGATACGCGGTACACCGATAAACTCATCTTT. Encoded protein: CALLITLGDTRYTDKLIF.